The T cell receptor (beta chain) under discussion was sequenced for a study of blood T cell repertoires in COVID-19. On the study more broadly: Acute and convalescent COVID-19 specimens originated in the United States, Italy and Spain.

Trimming shortened V by 7 bases and J by 9 bases, and 16 bases separated the two germline ends. Looked up from germline, CDR1 is LNHDA and CDR2 is SQIVND (reference sequence). The CDR3 is 13 amino acids. Some clones are missing from TCRdb's copy, which holds only in-frame ones; the method was immunoSEQ multiplex PCR. The sample carries around 100,000 clones, around 81% recorded once. In its sample, this clone was seen a few times. Sequenced: peripheral blood. The sequence was obtained from a middle-aged man with active or convalescent COVID-19. The chain combines TRBV19 with TRBJ2-1; D possibly corresponds to TRBD2 (6 bases). The chain's CDR3 is CASMTRGGGEQFF. In nucleotides, the CDR3 is TGTGCCAGTATGACTAGGGGTGGCGGTGAGCAGTTCTTC.